The rows below give T cell receptor beta chains drawn from one sample of a study of cytomegalovirus exposure and HLA in healthy donors. TCRdb keeps only in-frame clones here, not all; method: immunoSEQ multiplex PCR. The sample shows approximately 140,000 clones, roughly nine tenths of them seen only once. The sequenced material came from PBMCs. These receptors came from a man aged 18-30 years in good health and CMV-seronegative. Both conserved end residues are part of each CDR3. D genes are given only for firm matches. Where a row states a size, it is once, few, many or the class of an expanded clone; other rows omit it.

d_gene,j_gene,v_gene,abundance,CDR3aa,CDR3nt
.,TRBJ1-3,TRBV18,.,CASSPQGHSSGNTIYF,TGTGCCAGCTCACCACAGGGACACAGCTCTGGAAACACCATATATTTT
TRBD2,TRBJ2-7,TRBV27,.,CASSLSTSGGFYEQYF,TGTGCCAGCAGTTTATCGACTAGCGGGGGGTTCTACGAGCAGTACTTC
TRBD1,TRBJ1-2,TRBV28,once,CASKPGQWGYTF,TGTGCCAGCAAACCGGGACAGTGGGGCTACACCTTC
TRBD1,TRBJ1-5,TRBV2,.,CASSGTGGDQPQHF,TGTGCCAGCAGTGGGACAGGGGGCGATCAGCCCCAGCATTTT
TRBD1,TRBJ1-4,TRBV2,.,CASSAQGSLTNEKLFF,TGTGCCAGCAGTGCACAGGGGTCCTTAACTAATGAAAAACTGTTTTTT
.,TRBJ1-4,TRBV28,.,CASLQGWGPEKLFF,TGTGCCAGCTTACAGGGTTGGGGTCCTGAAAAACTGTTTTTT
.,TRBJ1-4,TRBV5-1,.,CASSLGARGVEKLFF,TGCGCCAGCAGCTTGGGAGCCAGGGGTGTTGAAAAACTGTTTTTT
.,TRBJ2-7,TRBV28,.,CASSFIAGLYETYEQYF,TGTGCCAGCAGTTTCATAGCCGGACTGTATGAGACCTACGAGCAGTACTTC
.,TRBJ2-7,TRBV10-3,.,CAISESDRSGNHEQYF,TGTGCCATCAGTGAGTCTGATAGGTCAGGGAATCACGAGCAGTACTTC
.,TRBJ2-5,TRBV5-1,once,CASSLTRQVRGGETQYF,TGCGCCAGCAGCTTGACTCGACAGGTACGCGGGGGAGAGACCCAGTACTTC
.,TRBJ2-2,TRBV2,.,CASSGVRGNTGELFF,TGTGCCAGCAGTGGGGTACGGGGAAACACCGGGGAGCTGTTTTTT
.,TRBJ2-3,TRBV28,.,CASSLFAEVTDTQYF,TGTGCCAGCAGTTTATTCGCAGAAGTCACAGATACGCAGTATTTT
.,TRBJ1-5,TRBV4-3,.,CASSQEVRAPPQHF,TGCGCCAGCAGCCAAGAGGTCCGAGCCCCCCCCCAGCATTTT
.,TRBJ1-1,TRBV6-4,once,CASRAQGSEDEAFF,TGTGCCAGCAGGGCACAGGGCTCGGAGGACGAAGCTTTCTTT
.,TRBJ1-5,TRBV28,few,CASSSPWGGMGNQPQHF,TGTGCCAGCAGTTCACCATGGGGGGGTATGGGCAATCAGCCCCAGCATTTT